One and the same sample provided the 18 T cell receptor beta chains below, sequenced in a study of blood T cell repertoires in COVID-19. Profiling relied on immunoSEQ multiplex PCR, and the TCRdb table lists in-frame clones only, not all of them. The sample yields hundreds of thousands of clones, 85% to 90% seen once. Specimen: peripheral blood. Receptors were obtained from a woman aged 45 to 65 with COVID-19, enrolled during active disease.

The V and J genes are TRBV6-6 and TRBJ2-1; perhaps TRBD2 as D (6 bases). This CDR3 region has 13 residues. Germline lookup yields CDR1 MNHNY and CDR2 SVGAGI (reference sequence). V lost 5 bases to trimming and J lost 16 bases, with 21 bases between them. DNA for the CDR3: TGTGCCAGCAGTCTACTCCGGGACTCCCACCAATTCTTC. It yields the protein CASSLLRDSHQFF.

The rearrangement joins TRBV11-2 to TRBJ2-1, with 11 bases aligning to TRBD2. Trimming at V came to 4 bases and at J to 3 bases, leaving 14 bases not matched to a gene. Germline CDR1 and CDR2: SGHAT and FQNNGV. The CDR3 consists of 19 residues. The CDR3 nucleotides read TGTGCCAGCAGCTCACGGACTAGCGGGCCAGAAGGTGGCTACAATGAGCAGTTCTTC. Its protein is CASSSRTSGPEGGYNEQFF. Filled out from reference TRBV11-2 and TRBJ2-1, the complete variable domain reads EAGVAQSPRYKIIEKRQSVAFWCNPISGHATLYWYQQILGQGPKLLIQFQNNGVVDDSQLPKDRFSAERLKGVDSTLKIQPAKLEDSAVYLCASSSRTSGPEGGYNEQFFGPGTRLTVL.

The chain couples TRBV11-2 to TRBJ2-5; D is possibly TRBD2 (6 bases). CDR1 and CDR2 from the germline V gene are SGHAT and FQNNGV. The CDR3 is 17 residues long. Trimming took off 3 bases at V and 2 bases at J, with 19 bases between the two ends. CDR3 bases: TGTGCCAGCAGCTTGGGTGTTTTACCGGGGGTACAAGAGACCCAGTACTTC. Protein sequence: CASSLGVLPGVQETQYF.

This chain joins TRBV30 and TRBJ2-5; TRBD2 aligns across 8 bases. V was clipped by 7 bases and J by 7 bases; unmatched bases: 11. Germline lookup yields CDR1 GTSNPN and CDR2 SVGIG (reference sequence). There are 13 residues in the CDR3. This chain's CDR3 is CASTREGGVTQYF. CDR3 coding DNA: TGTGCCTCAACTCGGGAGGGAGGGGTGACCCAGTACTTC. The variable domain in full, completed from reference TRBV30 and TRBJ2-5, reads SQTIHQWPATLVQPVGSPLSLECTVEGTSNPNLYWYRQAAGRGLQLLFYSVGIGQISSEVPQNLSASRPQDRQFILSSKKLLLSDSGFYLCASTREGGVTQYFGPGTRLLVL.

This clone was recorded only once. This chain links TRBV7-2 with TRBJ1-3; D gene unclear. The CDR3 covers 13 residues. Looked up from germline, CDR1 is SGHTA and CDR2 is FQGNSA. Trimming left V 2 bases short and J 4 bases short, with 6 bases between. The CDR3: CASSLSRGNTIYF. CDR3 nucleotide sequence: TGTGCCAGCAGCTTATCCAGAGGAAACACCATATATTTT.

As DNA, the CDR3 is TGTGCCAGCAGCTTGGCCGGGGGGGCCCACGAGCAGTACTTC. Residues: CASSLAGGAHEQYF. The rearrangement links TRBV5-6 to TRBJ2-7; TRBD2 matches 8 bases. V trimming: 0 bases; J trimming: 5 bases; junction bases outside the gene matches: 4. This CDR3 contains 14 residues. CDR1 is SGHDT, CDR2 YYEEEE, per germline.

V gene TRBV7-2 combines with J gene TRBJ2-2; 8 nucleotides line up with TRBD1. This CDR3 contains 14 residues. V shed 5 bases, J shed 4 bases, and the junction held 3 bases outside the gene matches. Germline CDR1 is SGHTA and CDR2 is FQGNSA. Here the CDR3 DNA reads TGTGCCAGCAGCCGGGACAGGCCCACCGGGGAGCTGTTTTTT. Its translation: CASSRDRPTGELFF.

The chain carries TRBV3-1 (or the pseudogene TRBV3-2) and TRBJ1-2; a weak D match, TRBD1 (5 bases). Trimming cost V 0 bases and J 4 bases, with 21 bases left between them. This CDR3 region has 18 residues. CDR1 LGHDT and CDR2 YNNKEL come from the germline V gene (reference sequence). CDR3 DNA: TGTGCCAGCAGCCAAGAACTCCACTTCGCGACAGAGAGCTATGGCTACACCTTC. Encoded protein: CASSQELHFATESYGYTF.

This sequence joins TRBV27 and TRBJ1-2; D remains ambiguous. CDR1 is MNHEY and CDR2 is SMNVEV in the germline V gene (reference sequence). V gave up 7 bases and J gave up 6 bases, with 15 bases separating them. CDR3 length: 13 amino acids. The CDR3: CASKDYGKDGYTF. The CDR3 bases are TGTGCCAGCAAAGACTACGGGAAAGATGGCTACACCTTC.

This clone was observed once. The sample has other DNA sequences that encode this CDR3 too. This chain uses TRBV6-5 with TRBJ2-5; D is uncertain. V was pared by 3 bases and J by 4 bases, with 3 bases between. The CDR3 sequence is 11 residues long. Per the germline V gene, CDR1 is MNHEY and CDR2 is SVGAGI. CDR3 nucleotides: TGTGCCAGCAGTTATCGAGAGACCCAGTACTTC. Translating it yields CASSYRETQYF.

V gene TRBV6-1 combines with J gene TRBJ2-7, with TRBD2 matching 9 bases. V was clipped by 1 base and J by 3 bases; unmatched bases: 4. Germline CDR1 reads MNHNS; CDR2 reads SASEGT. CDR3 length: 15 amino acids. CDR3 sequence reads: CASSEVGGGGYEQYF. Here the CDR3 DNA reads TGTGCCAGCAGTGAAGTAGGCGGGGGGGGCTACGAGCAGTACTTC.

The chain couples TRBV24-1 to TRBJ2-4; D perhaps matches TRBD2 (5 bases). Germline CDR1 is KGHDR and CDR2 is SFDVKD. Trimming stripped 2 bases from V and 5 bases from J, with 15 bases between. The CDR3 is 16 residues long. The CDR3, as DNA: TGTGCCACCAGTGATTCAAAAGGGAGTGGGGAAAACATTCAGTACTTC. This gives the protein CATSDSKGSGENIQYF.

On this clone itself: This specimen includes other DNA sequences encoding the same CDR3. The chain uses TRBV6-5 and TRBJ1-1; tentative D call: TRBD1 (6 bases). V was pared by 5 bases and J by 5 bases, with 12 bases between. Germline V CDR1 and CDR2: MNHEY, SVGAGI. This CDR3 contains 13 residues. The CDR3 protein is CASSLQGGTEAFF. Here the CDR3 DNA reads TGTGCCAGCAGTCTACAGGGTGGAACTGAAGCTTTCTTT.

The chain couples TRBV12-3 or TRBV12-4 to TRBJ1-5, with D tentatively TRBD1 (5 bases). The CDR3 runs 13 residues. V was shortened by 6 bases and J by 4 bases, with 10 bases between the two germline ends. The CDR3 sequence: CASSVQVNQPQHF. The CDR3 coding sequence is TGTGCCAGCAGCGTACAGGTAAATCAGCCCCAGCATTTT.

This clone was observed once. The rearrangement joins TRBV5-4 to TRBJ2-1; maybe TRBD2 (6 bases). The CDR3 is made up of 16 amino acids. V lost 3 bases and J 4 bases, leaving 17 bases between the germline ends. Germline V CDR1 and CDR2: SGHNT, YYREEE (reference sequence). The CDR3 nucleotides are TGTGCCAGCAGCTCCGGCCCCGGGACTTCTTACAATGAGCAGTTCTTC. Protein: CASSSGPGTSYNEQFF.

The gene calls are TRBV7-8 and TRBJ1-2; 8 bases agree with TRBD1. This CDR3 is 17 amino acids long. Germline V CDR1 and CDR2: SGHVS, FQNEAQ. V lost 4 bases, J lost 4 bases, and 14 bases stayed unmatched. CDR3 nucleotides: TGTGCCAGCAGCTCATCTAGGACAGGGCCGTCTGCCTATGGCTACACCTTC. Its protein product is CASSSSRTGPSAYGYTF.

The V call is TRBV5-1, the J call TRBJ2-2; D is unresolved. V was cut by 1 base and J by 0 bases, with 4 bases left in between. The germline V gene has CDR1 SGHRS and CDR2 YFSETQ. The CDR3 has 14 amino acids. In DNA, the CDR3 is TGCGCCAGCAGCTTGAGCGCGAACACCGGGGAGCTGTTTTTT. Its protein is CASSLSANTGELFF.

The chain has TRBV28 and TRBJ1-1; the D is unclear. This CDR3 has 17 amino acids. The ends were cut back, 2 bases at V and 1 base at J, with 17 bases in the middle. The germline V gene encodes CDR1 MDHEN and CDR2 SYDVKM. CDR3 protein: CASSLTNLWEANTEAFF. The CDR3 DNA reads as TGTGCCAGCAGTTTAACCAATCTTTGGGAGGCGAACACTGAAGCTTTCTTT.